The 5 T cell receptor beta chains presented below share a single source sample, sequenced in a study of regulatory T cells in long-lasting Graves disease. To make TCR beta libraries, researchers used iRepertoire HTBI primers and Arm-PCR of CDR3 regions. Each CDR3 protein is one row after TCRdb ran MiXCR on the multiplex PCR reads. The sample records hundreds of thousands of distinct CDR3 sequences, over 15% being singletons. Time point: newly diagnosed GD, antithyroid drugs for less than 3 months. Extracted RNA from PBMCs served as the source of the TCR library. This sample also belongs to another study, concerning T cells in Graves' hyperthyroidism and ophthalmopathy.

The material sequenced was peripheral blood mononuclear cells (PBMCs), taken at new diagnosis, from a patient treated with antithyroid drugs. The receptor set was obtained from a man in his forties with Graves disease.

This clonotype has ten or more counts. The chain employs TRBV6-1 and TRBJ2-3, with 7 bases aligning to TRBD1. This CDR3 comprises 13 residues. V gave up 10 bases and J gave up 1 base; unmatched junction bases: 5. Looked up from germline, CDR1 is MNHNS and CDR2 is SASEGT. The CDR3 nucleotides read TGTGCCACCGACAGGGCTCGCACAGATACGCAGTATTTT. Translated: CATDRARTDTQYF.

V gene TRBV5-4 combines with J gene TRBJ1-2; 9 nucleotides match TRBD1. Germline loops: CDR1 SGHNT, CDR2 YYREEE (reference sequence). The length of the CDR3 is 16 residues. Trimming removed 3 bases from V and 2 bases from J; junction bases left unmatched: 8. The CDR3 sequence is CASSYGTGRSNYGYTF. CDR3 nucleotide sequence: TGTGCCAGCAGCTACGGGACAGGGCGGTCGAACTATGGCTACACCTTC.

This clonotype was detected ten times or more. V usage is TRBV11-3 and J usage is TRBJ1-1; D not resolved. The germline V gene has CDR1 SGHNT and CDR2 YENEEA. The CDR3 length is 16 residues. Trimming took 4 bases from V and 0 from J, leaving 15 bases between them. DNA of the CDR3: TGTGCCAGCAGCTCTGAATCGGGAGGGTTGAACACTGAAGCTTTCTTT. It translates to CASSSESGGLNTEAFF.

V and J are TRBV5-1 and TRBJ2-7; 10 positions match TRBD1. The CDR3 runs to 14 residues. V lost 6 bases, J lost 4 bases, and 7 bases stayed unmatched. In germline, CDR1 is SGHRS, CDR2 YFSETQ. The CDR3: CASKPRDRGYEQYF. CDR3 bases: TGCGCCAGCAAACCCCGGGACAGGGGTTACGAGCAGTACTTC.

This clonotype was seen ten or more times. The J gene is TRBJ2-7, the V gene TRBV28; D ambiguous. Germline lookup yields CDR1 MDHEN and CDR2 SYDVKM. V was cut by 6 bases and J by 3 bases, with 21 bases left in between. The CDR3 has 16 residues. DNA of the CDR3: TGTGCCAGCAGCCCCTACAGCGCAGGACGGAACTACGAGCAGTACTTC. Its protein product is CASSPYSAGRNYEQYF.